A selection of T cell receptor beta chains follows, all from one sample in a study of T cell therapy after organ transplantation. Assay: immunoSEQ multiplex PCR; the TCRdb copy retains only in-frame clones and omits some. The sample holds about 20,000 clones; 80% to 85% are singletons and the top ten take 35% to 40%. These TCRs are of unknown antigen specificity. Material: CD8+ T cells from blood, obtained after autologous CMV-specific T cell therapy. The receptors here all came from a human patient who had received a solid organ transplant and had CMV disease. Some T cells may arise from the graft donor. CDR3s include the opening cysteine and the closing phenylalanine or tryptophan. The D gene is left open where the match is weak. Size tells how often a clone was seen (once, few, many) or the class of an expanded clone, and some rows leave it out.

d_gene,len,v_gene,abundance,j_gene,CDR3nt,CDR3aa
.,14,TRBV7-9,.,TRBJ1-4,TGTGCCAGCGGCTTCGGGAGCCCGATTGAAAAACTGTTTTTT,CASGFGSPIEKLFF
.,14,TRBV6-5,few,TRBJ2-1,TGTGCCAGCAGTTATAAGGGGACACACAATGAGCAGTTCTTC,CASSYKGTHNEQFF
TRBD2,14,TRBV7-9,.,TRBJ2-1,TGTGCCAGCAGCTTAAGCGGGAGGGATAATGAGCAGTTCTTC,CASSLSGRDNEQFF
.,14,TRBV6-4,medium-sized,TRBJ2-6,TGTGCCAGCAGTGAGAGCTCTGGGGCCAACGTCCTGACTTTC,CASSESSGANVLTF
TRBD1,16,TRBV10-3,medium-sized,TRBJ1-1,TGTGCCATCAGTTACGATACCGGGACAGGGTCCACTGAAGCTTTCTTT,CAISYDTGTGSTEAFF
.,12,TRBV19,.,TRBJ2-6,TGTGCCAGTAACCCTGGGGCCAACGTCCTGACTTTC,CASNPGANVLTF
.,14,TRBV30,once,TRBJ1-4,TGTGCCTGGAGTGTATCAGGTGGAAATGAAAAACTGTTTTTT,CAWSVSGGNEKLFF
.,15,TRBV5-1,.,TRBJ1-2,TGCGCCAGCAGCCTGGCAGTCAGAGAGCTCTATGGCTACACCTTC,CASSLAVRELYGYTF
.,13,TRBV6-5,.,TRBJ2-2,TGTGCCAGCAGTTACCGTGCTGGCGGGGAGCTGTTTTTT,CASSYRAGGELFF
.,16,TRBV7-3,.,TRBJ2-1,TGTGCCAGCAGCCCCGGGACAAAGTTGTATGACAATGAGCAGTTCTTC,CASSPGTKLYDNEQFF
TRBD1,15,TRBV6-5,.,TRBJ1-5,TGTGCCAGCAGTTACGAGGGACAGAGCAATCAGCCCCAGCATTTT,CASSYEGQSNQPQHF
TRBD2,14,TRBV6-5,.,TRBJ2-7,TGTGCCAGCAGCCCGGGACTAGCGGGGTACGAGCAGTACTTC,CASSPGLAGYEQYF
.,17,TRBV4-3,.,TRBJ2-1,TGCGCCAGCAGCCAAGCCTCGCCGCCGCTCCTCGAGAATGAGCAGTTCTTC,CASSQASPPLLENEQFF
TRBD1,16,TRBV15,.,TRBJ1-2,TGTGCCACCAGCAAAGACTTGGGACAGGGGCCTAAAGGCTACACCTTC,CATSKDLGQGPKGYTF
.,15,TRBV6-6,.,TRBJ1-5,TGTGCCAGCAGTTTTTCTCCCCGAGGCAATCAGCCCCAGCATTTT,CASSFSPRGNQPQHF
.,12,TRBV15,.,TRBJ2-7,TGTGCCACAGCCGACGGGGCCTACGAGCAGTACTTC,CATADGAYEQYF
.,11,TRBV6-6,.,TRBJ1-2,TGTGCCAGCAGAGAGGGAAATGGCTACACCTTC,CASREGNGYTF
.,17,TRBV7-2,.,TRBJ2-7,TGTGCCAGCAGCTCCCTGATATTTGGGGGTGCTCCCTACGAGCAGTACTTC,CASSSLIFGGAPYEQYF
.,16,TRBV5-5,once,TRBJ2-6,TGTGCCAGCAGACCTACAGGGAGCTCTGGGGCCAACGTCCTGACTTTC,CASRPTGSSGANVLTF
.,8,TRBV30,.,TRBJ1-1,TGTGCCTGGGGTGAAGCTTTCTTT,CAWGEAFF
TRBD2,14,TRBV28,.,TRBJ2-7,TGTGCCAGCAGTTTCCTAGCGGGAGCGAAGGAGCAGTACTTC,CASSFLAGAKEQYF
.,14,TRBV19,.,TRBJ2-5,TGTGCCAGTACCTCCGCACAGGGAGTTGAGACCCAGTACTTC,CASTSAQGVETQYF
.,13,TRBV9,.,TRBJ2-3,TGTGCCAGCCGCGGGCGGGGATCGGATACGCAGTATTTT,CASRGRGSDTQYF
TRBD2,18,TRBV7-9,.,TRBJ2-1,TGTGCCAGCAGCTTAGGACTAGCGGGAGGGCCGGGCTACAATGAGCAGTTCTTC,CASSLGLAGGPGYNEQFF
.,11,TRBV25-1,once,TRBJ2-5,TGTGCCAGCACCACCGGGCAGACCCAGTACTTC,CASTTGQTQYF
.,14,TRBV6-5,.,TRBJ1-4,TGTGCCAGCAGTTACGGTCCAGCTAATGAAAAACTGTTTTTT,CASSYGPANEKLFF
TRBD1,17,TRBV5-8,.,TRBJ2-5,TGTGCCAGCAGCTTGGGCCCCTGGGCAGGGGGTCTTGAGACCCAGTACTTC,CASSLGPWAGGLETQYF
TRBD1,16,TRBV10-3,.,TRBJ1-3,TGTGCCACTGCCGGGACAGCTATCTTCGGGGGAAACACCATATATTTT,CATAGTAIFGGNTIYF
.,14,TRBV5-8,.,TRBJ2-3,TGTGCCAGCACACCCGGGGGGCCGAGAGATACGCAGTATTTT,CASTPGGPRDTQYF
.,13,TRBV7-2,.,TRBJ2-3,TGTGCCAGCAGCCACGGGGCGCAGGATACGCAGTATTTT,CASSHGAQDTQYF
TRBD2,14,TRBV4-2,.,TRBJ2-2,TGTGCCAGCAGCCAAGAAAGCGGGAACGGGGAGCTGTTTTTT,CASSQESGNGELFF
.,12,TRBV11-2,once,TRBJ2-1,TGTGCCAGTGCAATGGACTTCAATGAGCAGTTCTTC,CASAMDFNEQFF
TRBD1,15,TRBV27,.,TRBJ1-5,TGTGCCAGCAGTGAAACAGGGGGTACCAATCAGCCCCAGCATTTT,CASSETGGTNQPQHF
TRBD1,16,TRBV6-4,.,TRBJ2-2,TGTGCCAGCAGTGACTCGGGACAGGGGAACACCGGGGAGCTGTTTTTT,CASSDSGQGNTGELFF
.,14,TRBV6-5,.,TRBJ1-1,TGTGCCAGCAGTTACGATCAGGGGAGCACTGAAGCTTTCTTT,CASSYDQGSTEAFF
.,14,TRBV6-5,medium-sized,TRBJ1-5,TGTGCCAGCAGTTACTCAGGACCCAATCAGCCCCAGCATTTT,CASSYSGPNQPQHF
.,17,TRBV5-1,.,TRBJ2-6,TGCGCCAGCGGGCGGGGATCGTTCACAAAGTCGGGCCAACGTCCTGATTTC,CASGRGSFTKSGQRPDF
.,12,TRBV19,.,TRBJ1-1,TGTGCCAGTACCCAGGGGTCGTCTGAAGCTTTCTTT,CASTQGSSEAFF
.,15,TRBV4-3,.,TRBJ2-1,TGCGCCAGCAGCCAAGATCTGGACTCGTACAATGAGCAGTTCTTC,CASSQDLDSYNEQFF
.,14,TRBV5-1,once,TRBJ2-1,TGCGCCAGCAGTGGGACAAAGACCTACAATGAGCAGTTCTTC,CASSGTKTYNEQFF
TRBD1,15,TRBV7-2,.,TRBJ1-4,TGTGCCAGCAGCTCCCCGACAGGGCTAGATGAAAAACTGTTTTTT,CASSSPTGLDEKLFF
TRBD1,16,TRBV27,.,TRBJ1-4,TGTGCCAGCAGTTTCCTCAGGGACAGGGGGAAAGAAAAACTGTTTTTT,CASSFLRDRGKEKLFF
TRBD1,13,TRBV25-1,.,TRBJ1-1,TGTGCCAGCAGTGAAGGACAGGGGACAACAGCTTTCTTT,CASSEGQGTTAFF
.,15,TRBV4-1,.,TRBJ2-7,TGCGCCAGCAGCCACACTACAGGTTCCCACTACGAGCAGTACTTC,CASSHTTGSHYEQYF
.,14,TRBV7-9,.,TRBJ1-2,TGTGCCAGCAGCCCCAAGAGTACGGTCTATGGCTACACCTTC,CASSPKSTVYGYTF
TRBD1,16,TRBV7-3,.,TRBJ1-5,TGTGCCAGAACGGATCTCGACAGGGGAGGCAATCAGCCCCAGCATTTT,CARTDLDRGGNQPQHF
TRBD1,14,TRBV7-9,.,TRBJ2-7,TGTGCCAGCAGCTCCCGGGACAGGGTCTACGAGCAGTACTTC,CASSSRDRVYEQYF
.,15,TRBV6-1,once,TRBJ2-3,TGTGCCAGCAGCAAGGGGGACTATCACATCGATACGCAGTATTTT,CASSKGDYHIDTQYF
.,19,TRBV28,.,TRBJ1-5,TGTGCCAGCCGTGGGGGGGGCCTCGCGAACATATATAGCAATCAGCCCCAGCATTTT,CASRGGGLANIYSNQPQHF
.,15,TRBV4-3,.,TRBJ2-2,TGCGCCAGCAGCCAAACTGGGCCGCACACCGGGGAGCTGTTTTTT,CASSQTGPHTGELFF
.,12,TRBV7-9,.,TRBJ1-1,TGTGCCAGCAGCTACTCGAACACTGAAGCTTTCTTT,CASSYSNTEAFF
.,10,TRBV29-1,few,TRBJ1-1,TGCAGCGTTATACACACTGAAGCTTTCTTT,CSVIHTEAFF